Each of the 8 T cell receptor beta chains below was sequenced from the same sample in a study of patients and donors after allogeneic stem cell transplantation. TCRdb used MiXCR to reprocess the RT-PCR reads, holding one entry per CDR3 protein. The repertoire includes 150,000 to 200,000 distinct CDR3 sequences, roughly 40% of them detected once, and 30% to 35% sits in the top ten. Material: blood, either unsorted or a sorted T cell fraction (not recorded which). The receptors were gathered from a human donor who was either an allogeneic HSCT recipient or a stem cell or donor lymphocyte infusion donor (not recorded which). It is not recorded whose cells these are; they may come from a transplant donor.

The chain couples TRBV15 to TRBJ2-7; TRBD1 agrees at 9 bases. This CDR3 has 14 amino acids. Germline V gives CDR1 LNHNV, CDR2 YYDKDF (reference sequence). The V gene end was trimmed by 4 bases and the J gene end by 2 bases; junction bases not matched to a gene: 3. The CDR3 protein is CATSMGQGAYEQYF. CDR3 nucleotides: TGTGCCACCAGCATGGGACAGGGAGCCTACGAGCAGTACTTC.

The rearrangement uses TRBV9 and TRBJ1-1, with D maybe TRBD1 (5 bases). Per germline, CDR1 SGDLS and CDR2 YYNGEE. The CDR3 length is 14 residues. V shed 3 bases and J shed 1 base, with 10 bases lying between them. The CDR3 loop reads CASSAYTGNTEAFF. DNA for the CDR3: TGTGCCAGCAGCGCTTACACAGGGAACACTGAAGCTTTCTTT.

This clonotype was found a few times. This chain uses TRBV4-3 with TRBJ1-2; D is unclear. The V end was cut by 0 bases, the J end by 3 bases, with 11 bases between. The CDR3 is 15 residues long. Germline V gives CDR1 LGHNA, CDR2 YSLEER. The CDR3, as DNA: TGCGCCAGCAGCCAAGATCTGGAGTCTGACTATGGCTACACCTTC. Translating it yields CASSQDLESDYGYTF.

This clonotype was seen a few times. The chain carries TRBV12-3 or TRBV12-4 and TRBJ2-6; the D gene is possibly TRBD1 (6 bases). Trimming pared 3 bases from V and 1 base from J, leaving 7 bases between. The CDR3 has 15 residues. CDR3: CASSFRGSGANVLTF. The CDR3 DNA reads TGTGCCAGCAGTTTCAGGGGATCTGGGGCCAACGTCCTGACTTTC.

The J gene is TRBJ1-5, the V gene TRBV15; weak D call: TRBD1 (5 bases). This CDR3 has 14 amino acids. The germline V gene has CDR1 LNHNV and CDR2 YYDKDF (reference sequence). Trimming removed 0 bases from V and 7 bases from J, with 10 bases in between. The chain's CDR3 is CATSRENGGQPQHF. The CDR3 DNA reads TGTGCCACCAGCAGAGAGAATGGGGGACAGCCCCAGCATTTT.

This clonotype was seen repeatedly, ten times or more. The chain couples TRBV29-1 to TRBJ1-4; 7 positions match TRBD1. The CDR3 contains 13 residues. Germline CDR1 SQVTM, CDR2 ANQGSEA. Germline trimming cut 7 bases from V and 6 bases from J; bases unmatched to any gene: 8. CDR3 region: CSAHRQGHEKLFF. The DNA for the CDR3 is TGCAGCGCTCATCGACAGGGTCATGAAAAACTGTTTTTT.

This clonotype appeared a few times. J is TRBJ1-1 and V is TRBV7-2, with D hard to call. CDR1 SGHTA and CDR2 FQGNSA come from the germline V gene. The CDR3 sequence is 14 residues long. V was trimmed by 1 base and J by 4 bases, leaving 10 bases between them. CDR3 loop: CASSLGRSSTEAFF. The CDR3 DNA sequence: TGTGCCAGCAGCTTAGGACGATCTTCCACTGAAGCTTTCTTT. The complete variable domain, with remaining parts taken from reference TRBV7-2 and TRBJ1-1, reads GAGVSQSPSNKVTEKGKDVELRCDPISGHTALYWYRQSLGQGLEFLIYFQGNSAPDKSGLPSDRFSAERTGGSVSTLTIQRTQQEDSAVYLCASSLGRSSTEAFFGQGTRLTVV.

The sample holds a few counts of this clonotype. The chain recombines TRBV6-2 or TRBV6-3 with TRBJ1-1; a weak D match, TRBD1 (5 bases). V was shortened by 7 bases and J by 0 bases, with 9 bases between the two germline ends. Germline values: CDR1 MNHEY, CDR2 SVGEGT. This CDR3 has 13 residues. The CDR3 coding sequence is TGTGCCAGCAATGGACAAATGAACACTGAAGCTTTCTTT. Translated, it gives CASNGQMNTEAFF.